The 9 T cell receptor beta chains below all came from one sample that was sequenced in a study of blood T cell repertoires in COVID-19. Sequencing used immunoSEQ multiplex PCR; TCRdb keeps in-frame clones, though not all of them. The sample lists 150,000 to 200,000 clones; around four fifths were seen once. The source material was peripheral blood. Receptors originate from a woman older than 75 with active or convalescent COVID-19.

V usage is TRBV2 and J usage is TRBJ1-5; no clear D. Germline V CDR1 and CDR2: SNHLY, FYNNEI. The CDR3 length is 12 residues. Deletions cut 3 bases from V and 7 bases from J, with 7 bases between. CDR3 in amino acids: CASSDFVQPQHF. The CDR3 DNA sequence: TGTGCCAGCAGTGATTTCGTCCAGCCCCAGCATTTT.

This chain links TRBV6-5 with TRBJ1-1; D uncertain. The CDR3 runs 12 residues. Trimming shortened V by 5 bases and J by 4 bases, and 8 bases separated the two germline ends. CDR1 is MNHEY and CDR2 is SVGAGI in the germline V gene. The CDR3, as DNA: TGTGCCAGCAGTCGACCGGGCACTGAAGCTTTCTTT. Translation: CASSRPGTEAFF.

The chain recombines TRBV9 with TRBJ1-2; D possibly corresponds to TRBD1 (5 bases). V lost 7 bases and J lost 5, with 21 bases in between. Germline V CDR1 and CDR2: SGDLS, YYNGEE. The CDR3 has 15 amino acids. The CDR3 loop reads CASHSGAAEGYGYTF. In DNA, the CDR3 is TGTGCCAGCCATTCTGGGGCCGCAGAAGGGTATGGCTACACCTTC.

This chain joins TRBV2 and TRBJ1-5; 8 bases agree with TRBD1. V lost 4 bases and J lost 4; bases outside the gene matches: 3. Germline loops: CDR1 SNHLY, CDR2 FYNNEI. This CDR3 comprises 14 residues. The CDR3 here is CASSGTGRNQPQHF. CDR3 nucleotides: TGTGCCAGCAGTGGGACAGGGCGGAATCAGCCCCAGCATTTT.

J is TRBJ2-6 and V is TRBV18; no clear D gene. Germline V gene sequence: CDR1 KGHSH, CDR2 LQKENI. Trimming shortened V by 3 bases and J by 2 bases, and 5 bases separated the two germline ends. This CDR3 is 14 amino acids long. The CDR3 DNA follows: TGTGCCAGCTCACCCAATCCTGGGGCCAACGTCCTGACTTTC. Translating gives CASSPNPGANVLTF.

This chain connects TRBV29-1 to TRBJ2-1, with D perhaps TRBD1 (6 bases). The CDR3 is 15 residues long. V was trimmed by 6 bases and J by 3 bases, leaving 18 bases between them. CDR1 is SQVTM and CDR2 is ANQGSEA in the germline V gene. The CDR3 region is CSVGRTVLLYNEQFF. The CDR3 region has the DNA TGCAGCGTGGGGCGGACAGTCCTCCTCTACAATGAGCAGTTCTTC.

This chain uses TRBV13 with TRBJ2-3; 7 nucleotides align to TRBD2. The V gene end was trimmed by 1 base and the J gene end by 6 bases; junction bases not matched to a gene: 10. Germline V lookup: CDR1 PRHDT, CDR2 FYEKMQ (reference sequence). CDR3 length: 16 residues. In DNA form, the CDR3 reads TGTGCCAGCAGCTTAGCCAGCGGGGTGGGATATGATACGCAGTATTTT. Translating it yields CASSLASGVGYDTQYF.

The chain joins TRBV2 to TRBJ2-2; D is ambiguous. CDR3 length: 14 residues. Germline assignment: CDR1 SNHLY and CDR2 FYNNEI. V was pared by 0 bases and J by 5 bases, with 7 bases between. CDR3 DNA: TGTGCCAGCAGTGAAGCACGAGGAACCGGGGAGCTGTTTTTT. It specifies CASSEARGTGELFF.

The CDR3 DNA is TGTGCCAGTAGTATAGACAGGGAGGCTAACTATGGCTACACCTTC. Translation: CASSIDREANYGYTF. The chain joins TRBV19 to TRBJ1-2, with D possibly TRBD1 on 5 matching bases. The CDR3 has 15 amino acids. Germline loops: CDR1 LNHDA, CDR2 SQIVND (reference sequence). Trimming took off 0 bases at V and 0 bases at J, with 8 bases between the two ends.